This entry lists 31 T cell receptor beta chains sequenced from one sample in a study of blood T cell repertoires in COVID-19. The table came from immunoSEQ multiplex PCR; TCRdb's copy has only in-frame clones and leaves some out. This table holds 110,000 or so clones, more than 80% found once. The source material was peripheral blood. All receptors derive from a woman in her forties with acute or convalescent COVID-19.

This chain connects TRBV3-1 (or the pseudogene TRBV3-2) to TRBJ2-7, with 8 bases aligning to TRBD2. This CDR3 spans 17 amino acids. V was pared by 2 bases and J by 1 base, with 10 bases of the junction left unmatched. Germline CDR1 is LGHDT and CDR2 is YNNKEL (reference sequence). For the CDR3, the DNA is TGTGCCAGCAGCCAAATAAGGCGGGGGGAAAATTCCTACGAGCAGTACTTC. It is translated as CASSQIRRGENSYEQYF.

This chain uses TRBV3-1 (or the pseudogene TRBV3-2) with TRBJ1-2, with D uncertain. Germline V gene data show CDR1 as LGHDT and CDR2 as YNNKEL (reference sequence). Trimming removed 1 base at V and 1 base at J, with 10 bases between. The CDR3 has 15 amino acids. DNA for the CDR3: TGTGCCAGCAGCCAAGTCCGAGCGAGTAACTATGGCTACACCTTC. It codes for CASSQVRASNYGYTF.

V and J are TRBV10-1 and TRBJ2-1; a possible D gene is TRBD2 (5 bases). V gave up 3 bases and J gave up 0 bases, with 15 bases separating them. The CDR3 sequence is 17 residues long. Germline values: CDR1 WNHNN, CDR2 SYGVQD (reference sequence). CDR3 amino acids: CASSEVDAGISYNEQFF. For the CDR3, the DNA is TGCGCCAGCAGTGAAGTTGACGCGGGCATCTCCTACAATGAGCAGTTCTTC.

The chain carries TRBV21-1 and TRBJ1-6. TRBV21-1 is annotated as a pseudogene. The CDR3 is 12 residues long. CDR3 in amino acids: CASSKVCSPLHF. CDR3 bases: TGTGCCAGCAGCAAAGTATGTTCACCCCTCCACTTT.

The V call is TRBV30, the J call TRBJ1-4, with TRBD1 identical over 7 bases. CDR1 is GTSNPN and CDR2 is SVGIG in the germline V gene (reference sequence). Trimming cost V 2 bases and J 4 bases; bases outside gene matches: 7. The CDR3 has 15 amino acids. The CDR3, as DNA: TGTGCCTGGAGTCCTTGGACAGGAATTAATGAAAAACTGTTTTTT. It yields the protein CAWSPWTGINEKLFF. The full variable domain, rest sourced from reference TRBV30 and TRBJ1-4, is SQTIHQWPATLVQPVGSPLSLECTVEGTSNPNLYWYRQAAGRGLQLLFYSVGIGQISSEVPQNLSASRPQDRQFILSSKKLLLSDSGFYLCAWSPWTGINEKLFFGSGTQLSVL.

This clone was counted between two and nine times. The chain recombines TRBV18 with TRBJ1-1; D gene unclear. The CDR3 runs 14 residues. Germline-derived CDR1 and CDR2 are KGHSH and LQKENI. V dropped 1 base and J dropped 2 bases, with 8 bases sitting between them. CDR3 sequence (DNA): TGTGCCAGCTCACCACTCACCAGAAACACTGAAGCTTTCTTT. Translation: CASSPLTRNTEAFF.

The V and J genes are TRBV10-3 and TRBJ1-1; D ambiguous. The germline gives CDR1 ENHRY, CDR2 SYGVKD. The V gene lost 6 bases and the J gene lost 1 base, with 9 bases spanning the gap. This CDR3 has 13 residues. CDR3 in DNA: TGTGCCATCAGGCCCTCAGAGAACACTGAAGCTTTCTTT. Protein product: CAIRPSENTEAFF.

The CDR3 here is CASSIDLNSPLHF. The DNA for the CDR3 is TGTGCCAGTAGTATAGATCTTAATTCACCCCTCCACTTT. The chain carries TRBV19 and TRBJ1-6; D gene uncertain. The CDR3 length is 13 residues. The ends were cut back, 0 bases at V and 6 bases at J, with 3 bases in the middle. Germline V gene sequence: CDR1 LNHDA, CDR2 SQIVND (reference sequence).

V is TRBV5-1 and J is TRBJ1-6; 9 bases agree with TRBD1. The germline gives CDR1 SGHRS, CDR2 YFSETQ. The J segment lost 10 bases and the V segment lost 5 bases, leaving 7 bases of the junction unmatched. This CDR3 is 14 amino acids long. CDR3 region: CASRITGGRSPLHF. DNA for the CDR3: TGCGCCAGCAGGATAACAGGGGGCCGATCACCCCTCCACTTT. The full variable domain, completed using reference TRBV5-1 and TRBJ1-6, is KAGVTQTPRYLIKTRGQQVTLSCSPISGHRSVSWYQQTPGQGLQFLFEYFSETQRNKGNFPGRFSGRQFSNSRSEMNVSTLELGDSALYLCASRITGGRSPLHFGNGTRLTVT.

The rearrangement uses TRBV7-8 and TRBJ2-2; D gene unclear. The CDR3 covers 15 residues. Per germline, CDR1 SGHVS and CDR2 FQNEAQ. Trimming removed 1 base at V and 0 bases at J, with 6 bases between. CDR3 in DNA: TGTGCCAGCAGCTTAGGACTTCCGAACACCGGGGAGCTGTTTTTT. Translation: CASSLGLPNTGELFF.

The CDR3 sequence is CASSKLAGGQSVQYF. The CDR3 bases are TGTGCCAGCAGTAAACTAGCGGGGGGGCAGAGCGTGCAGTATTTT. The rearrangement uses TRBV2 and TRBJ2-3, with 13 bases that match TRBD2. CDR1 is SNHLY, CDR2 FYNNEI, per germline. V shed 5 bases, J shed 11 bases, and the junction held 10 bases outside the gene matches. The CDR3 runs 15 residues. The entire variable domain, with the rest obtained from reference TRBV2 and TRBJ2-3, is as follows: EPEVTQTPSHQVTQMGQEVILRCVPISNHLYFYWYRQILGQKVEFLVSFYNNEISEKSEIFDDQFSVERPDGSNFTLKIRSTKLEDSAMYFCASSKLAGGQSVQYFGPGTRLTVL.

V and J are TRBV5-1 and TRBJ1-6; a weak D match, TRBD1 (5 bases). CDR1 and CDR2 (germline): SGHRS, YFSETQ. Trimming removed 5 bases at V and 10 bases at J, with 10 bases between. CDR3 size: 12 residues. The CDR3 sequence is CASRQDESPLHF. The DNA of the CDR3 is TGCGCCAGCAGACAGGACGAATCACCCCTCCACTTT.

This chain uses TRBV7-8 with TRBJ2-6; TRBD2 might be the D (6 bases). The CDR3 contains 19 residues. CDR1 and CDR2 from the germline V gene are SGHVS and FQNEAQ. Trimming stripped 5 bases from V and 2 bases from J, with 22 bases between. CDR3 in amino acids: CASSPGSRLEWTGANVLTF. The CDR3 nucleotides read TGTGCCAGCAGCCCCGGGAGTCGATTGGAATGGACTGGGGCCAACGTCCTGACTTTC.

The chain joins TRBV2 to TRBJ1-3, with D perhaps matching TRBD1 (5 bases). Trimming pared 9 bases from V and 2 bases from J, leaving 11 bases between. Germline V gene lookup returns CDR1 SNHLY and CDR2 FYNNEI. This CDR3 is built from 13 residues. CDR3 protein: CARVGAAGNTIYF. DNA of the CDR3: TGTGCCAGAGTAGGGGCGGCTGGAAACACCATATATTTT.

This chain connects TRBV2 to TRBJ2-7; D ambiguous. The germline V gene has CDR1 SNHLY and CDR2 FYNNEI. V was shortened by 3 bases and J by 6 bases, with 15 bases between the two germline ends. CDR3 length equals 14 residues. The DNA of the CDR3 is TGTGCCAGCAGTGAGAGGCTTAAGTCGGCCGAGCAGTACTTC. This gives the protein CASSERLKSAEQYF.

This clone was counted a single time. The genes are TRBV29-1 and TRBJ2-7; D call uncertain. Germline CDR1 and CDR2: SQVTM and ANQGSEA. Trimming left V 0 bases short and J 3 bases short, with 9 bases between. The CDR3 loop spans 13 amino acids. CDR3 residues: CSVEDSHSYEQYF. CDR3 DNA sequence: TGCAGCGTTGAAGATAGTCACAGCTACGAGCAGTACTTC.

V gene TRBV7-9 combines with J gene TRBJ2-5, with D maybe TRBD1 (6 bases). V lost 3 bases to trimming and J lost 4 bases, with 12 bases between them. The CDR3 runs 14 residues. Germline CDR1 reads SEHNR; CDR2 reads FQNEAQ (reference sequence). Written as DNA, the CDR3 is TGTGCCAGCAGCTTCTACAGGGCGGGAGAGACCCAGTACTTC. It encodes CASSFYRAGETQYF.

This rearrangement joins TRBV6-9 to TRBJ2-7, with a weak D call TRBD2 (6 bases). Germline V gene sequence: CDR1 MNHGY, CDR2 SVAAGI. The V and J ends lost 2 bases and 2 bases respectively, with 13 bases between them. CDR3 size: 15 residues. The CDR3 here is CASSYGTREAYEQYF. The CDR3 DNA follows: TGTGCCAGCAGTTATGGCACTAGGGAGGCCTACGAGCAGTACTTC.

The chain has TRBV28 and TRBJ1-3; D is perhaps TRBD1 (6 bases). The length of the CDR3 is 12 residues. V was pared by 6 bases and J by 10 bases, with 13 bases between. Germline values: CDR1 MDHEN, CDR2 SYDVKM. CDR3 nucleotide sequence: TGTGCCAGCAGGAACCCAGGGACAACCATATATTTT. The encoded protein is CASRNPGTTIYF.

V usage is TRBV4-3 and J usage is TRBJ1-2; D not resolved. V was shortened by 0 bases and J by 2 bases, with 10 bases between the two germline ends. The CDR3 is 15 amino acids. Germline V gene data show CDR1 as LGHNA and CDR2 as YSLEER. CDR3 residues: CASSQEPGPNYGYTF. The CDR3 DNA is TGCGCCAGCAGCCAAGAGCCGGGTCCGAACTATGGCTACACCTTC.

The chain uses TRBV11-1 and TRBJ2-2, with D possibly being TRBD1 (6 bases). Trimming removed 4 bases at V and 5 bases at J, with 14 bases between. From germline, CDR1 is SGHAT and CDR2 FQDESV (reference sequence). This CDR3 has 15 residues. This chain's CDR3 is CASSSDRSWTGELFF. The CDR3 DNA reads TGTGCCAGCAGCTCCGACAGGTCGTGGACCGGGGAGCTGTTTTTT. Complete variable domain (other parts from reference TRBV11-1 and TRBJ2-2): EAEVAQSPRYKITEKSQAVAFWCDPISGHATLYWYRQILGQGPELLVQFQDESVVDDSQLPKDRFSAERLKGVDSTLKIQPAELGDSAMYLCASSSDRSWTGELFFGEGSRLTVL.

The rearrangement joins TRBV3-1 (or the pseudogene TRBV3-2) to TRBJ1-4; D is ambiguous. Germline lookup yields CDR1 LGHDT and CDR2 YNNKEL (reference sequence). CDR3 length: 16 amino acids. V was pared by 1 base and J by 1 base, with 10 bases between. CDR3 in amino acids: CASSQGDLGTNEKLFF. CDR3 nucleotide sequence: TGTGCCAGCAGCCAAGGTGACCTAGGAACTAATGAAAAACTGTTTTTT.

The J gene is TRBJ2-6, the V gene TRBV4-1; no clear D. Germline lookup yields CDR1 MGHRA and CDR2 YSYEKL. V gave up 1 base and J gave up 3 bases, with 7 bases separating them. The CDR3 extends over 15 amino acids. CDR3 residues: CASSQVVLGANVLTF. CDR3 nucleotide sequence: TGCGCCAGCAGCCAAGTCGTTCTTGGGGCCAACGTCCTGACTTTC.

This rearrangement joins TRBV5-6 to TRBJ2-7, with 7 bases fitting TRBD2. CDR1 is SGHDT, CDR2 YYEEEE, per germline. The V and J ends lost 4 bases and 3 bases, in that order; junction bases with no gene match: 4. CDR3 length equals 13 residues. CDR3 region: CASSGGTIYEQYF. In DNA, the CDR3 is TGTGCCAGCAGCGGGGGGACTATCTACGAGCAGTACTTC.

The chain joins TRBV9 to TRBJ1-2; 7 nucleotides agree with TRBD1. Looked up from germline, CDR1 is SGDLS and CDR2 is YYNGEE. V shed 4 bases and J 4 bases; nucleotides not matched to a gene: 4. The CDR3 loop spans 13 amino acids. Here the CDR3 DNA reads TGTGCCAGCAGCACTGGGACAGCCTATGGCTACACCTTC. Its protein product is CASSTGTAYGYTF.

The V and J genes are TRBV10-1 and TRBJ1-1, with D possibly being TRBD1 (5 bases). V was pared by 4 bases and J by 3 bases, with 9 bases between. CDR1 is WNHNN and CDR2 is SYGVQD in the germline V gene (reference sequence). The CDR3 runs to 13 residues. The CDR3 DNA follows: TGCGCCAGCAGTGCCAGGGTAGACACTGAAGCTTTCTTT. It yields the protein CASSARVDTEAFF.

The genes are TRBV7-8 and TRBJ2-4; D not resolved. The V end lost 2 bases, the J end lost 0 bases, and 17 bases lay between the germline ends. The CDR3 consists of 18 residues. The V gene's germline CDR1 is SGHVS and CDR2 FQNEAQ. In DNA form, the CDR3 reads TGTGCCAGCAGCTTATCAGTAGCAGCAACTCCAGCCAAAAACATTCAGTACTTC. Residues: CASSLSVAATPAKNIQYF.

This chain uses TRBV9 with TRBJ2-5, with D possibly being TRBD1 (5 bases). Germline V lookup: CDR1 SGDLS, CDR2 YYNGEE. The ends were cut back, 0 bases at V and 2 bases at J, with 8 bases in the middle. The CDR3 length is 14 residues. Here the CDR3 DNA reads TGTGCCAGCAGCGTAGGGGGCCGGCAAGAGACCCAGTACTTC. It specifies CASSVGGRQETQYF.

The chain couples TRBV5-6 to TRBJ1-5, with TRBD1 matching 7 bases. Germline CDR1 SGHDT, CDR2 YYEEEE. The CDR3 is 17 amino acids. With 1 base clipped from V and 0 bases from J, the junction kept 7 bases outside the gene matches. In DNA form, the CDR3 reads TGTGCCAGCAGCTTGTGGTTAAGACAGGGTAGCAATCAGCCCCAGCATTTT. Its protein is CASSLWLRQGSNQPQHF.

This chain connects TRBV7-2 to TRBJ1-1, with D possibly being TRBD1 (5 bases). Looked up from germline, CDR1 is SGHTA and CDR2 is FQGNSA. The V end was cut by 0 bases, the J end by 10 bases, with 12 bases between. The CDR3 spans 13 residues. CDR3 sequence: CASSLADTFGAFF. The DNA of the CDR3 is TGTGCCAGCAGCTTAGCGGACACTTTCGGAGCTTTCTTT.

The chain combines TRBV5-5 with TRBJ1-1; D is undetermined. Germline V gene sequence: CDR1 SGHKS, CDR2 YYEKEE (reference sequence). Trimming cost V 2 bases and J 6 bases, with 11 bases left between them. The CDR3 runs 13 residues. The CDR3 DNA sequence: TGTGCCAGCAGCTTCGAAGCCGTAGCTGAAGCTTTCTTT. This codes for CASSFEAVAEAFF.